The source of this TCR beta chain is a study of T cells in Graves' hyperthyroidism and ophthalmopathy. The V gene lost 3 bases and the J gene lost 6 bases, with 14 bases spanning the gap. Germline CDR1 and CDR2: ENHRY and SYGVKD. The CDR3 loop spans 14 amino acids. In this sample, this clonotype turned up many times. The TCR beta CDR3 regions underwent amplification using RNA transcripts as the source. HTBI primers were the set used in a first-round RT-PCR of the TCR CDR3. TCRdb reprocessed the multiplex PCR reads via MiXCR and lists one record per CDR3 protein. The sample lists about 560,000 distinct CDR3 sequences; approximately 15% were seen once. An absence of ophthalmopathy progression within 18 months meant stable Graves' hyperthyroidism. A roughly 10 ml volume of fresh peripheral blood provided the PBMCs.

The sample was blood. V is TRBV10-3 and J is TRBJ1-2, with D possibly matching TRBD1 (6 bases). The receptor's source is a woman aged 40 to 55 with Graves' hyperthyroidism. The CDR3 region is CAISDAQGIDGYTF. CDR3 DNA sequence: TGTGCCATCAGTGACGCACAGGGAATCGATGGCTACACCTTC.